This TCR beta chain was identified in a study of glioma-infiltrating T cells. CDR1 SGHNT and CDR2 YYREEE come from the germline V gene (reference sequence). This CDR3 is built from 12 residues. V was clipped by 3 bases and J by 4 bases, with 7 bases between them. This clonotype was recorded a few times. TCR alpha and beta CDR3 regions were amplified from RNA using iRepertoire nested multiplex PCR. TCRdb passed the multiplex PCR reads through MiXCR, listing each CDR3 protein once. The sample carries a few hundred thousand distinct CDR3 sequences, roughly two fifths recorded once. V gene TRBV5-4 combines with J gene TRBJ2-5, with no clear D. The sample taken for sequencing was glioma tissue, nonneoplastic brain tissue, or PBMCs (not recorded which). This sequence originates from a human donor with low-grade glioma or glioblastoma, undergoing nonglioma brain surgery, or in good health (not recorded which). DNA for the CDR3: TGTGCCAGCAGCTCCCCCCCAGAGACCCAGTACTTC. It translates to CASSSPPETQYF.